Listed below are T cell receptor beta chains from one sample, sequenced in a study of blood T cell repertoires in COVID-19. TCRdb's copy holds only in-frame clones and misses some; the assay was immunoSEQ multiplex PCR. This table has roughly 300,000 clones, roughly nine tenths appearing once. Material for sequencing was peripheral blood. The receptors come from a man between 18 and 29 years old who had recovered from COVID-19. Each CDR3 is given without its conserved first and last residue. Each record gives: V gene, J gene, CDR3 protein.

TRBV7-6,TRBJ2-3,ASSLAGQGSSTDTQY
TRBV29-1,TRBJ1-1,SVEEQIGNTEAF
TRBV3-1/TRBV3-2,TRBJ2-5,ASSPSLSGGAETQY
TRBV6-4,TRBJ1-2,ASKAGPGTGYGYT
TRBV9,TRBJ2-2,ASSVPRDRENTGELF
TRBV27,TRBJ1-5,ASSHEAIGNQPQH
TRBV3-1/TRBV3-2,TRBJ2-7,ASSQWDRANNEQY
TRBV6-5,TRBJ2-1,ASSYSSDRGHEQF
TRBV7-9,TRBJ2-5,ASSFGGGHETQY
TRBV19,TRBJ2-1,ASSTDPRNEQF
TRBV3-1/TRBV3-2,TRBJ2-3,ASSQGRTGATDTQY
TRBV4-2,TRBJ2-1,ASSRNDRASYNEQF
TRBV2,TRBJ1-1,ASSAGQGADTEAF
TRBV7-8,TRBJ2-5,ASSLSGVETQY
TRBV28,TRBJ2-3,ASTLGGRAPDTQY
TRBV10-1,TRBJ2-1,ASSSDYLGRNEQF
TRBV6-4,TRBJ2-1,ASSERGGYNEQF
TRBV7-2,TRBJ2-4,ASSLTLAKNIQY
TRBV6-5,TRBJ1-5,ASRGGDQPQH
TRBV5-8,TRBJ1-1,ASSLLSQGSGAF